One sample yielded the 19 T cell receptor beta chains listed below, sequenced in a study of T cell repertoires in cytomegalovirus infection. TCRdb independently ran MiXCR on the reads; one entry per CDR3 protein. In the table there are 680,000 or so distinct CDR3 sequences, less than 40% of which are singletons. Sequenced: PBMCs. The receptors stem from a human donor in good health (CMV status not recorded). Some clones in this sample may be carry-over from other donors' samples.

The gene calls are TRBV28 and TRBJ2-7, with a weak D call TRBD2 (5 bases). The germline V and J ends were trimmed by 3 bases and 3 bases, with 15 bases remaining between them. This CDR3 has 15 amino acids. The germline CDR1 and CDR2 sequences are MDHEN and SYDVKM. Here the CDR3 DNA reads TGTGCCAGCAGTTTTCCCGGGGTCCGAGACTACGAGCAGTACTTC. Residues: CASSFPGVRDYEQYF.

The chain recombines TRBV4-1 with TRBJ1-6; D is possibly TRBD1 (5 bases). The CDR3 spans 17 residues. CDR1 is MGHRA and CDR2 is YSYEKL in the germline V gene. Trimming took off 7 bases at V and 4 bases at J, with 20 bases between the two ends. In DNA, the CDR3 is TGCGCCAGCAAGAGAGACGGACAAAATCCATATAATTCACCCCTCCACTTT. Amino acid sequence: CASKRDGQNPYNSPLHF.

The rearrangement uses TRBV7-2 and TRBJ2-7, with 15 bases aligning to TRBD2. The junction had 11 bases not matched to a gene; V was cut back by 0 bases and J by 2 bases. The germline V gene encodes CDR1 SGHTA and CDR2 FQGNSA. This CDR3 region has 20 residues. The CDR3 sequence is CASSLAQTGLAGGPPYEQYF. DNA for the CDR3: TGTGCCAGCAGCTTAGCCCAAACCGGACTAGCGGGAGGGCCACCCTACGAGCAGTACTTC.

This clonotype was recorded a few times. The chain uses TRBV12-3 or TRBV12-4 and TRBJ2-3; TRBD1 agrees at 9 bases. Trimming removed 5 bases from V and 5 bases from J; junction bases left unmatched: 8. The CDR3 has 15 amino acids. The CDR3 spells CASSRDRAGGDTQYF. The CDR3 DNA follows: TGTGCCAGCAGTCGGGACAGGGCCGGTGGAGATACGCAGTATTTT.

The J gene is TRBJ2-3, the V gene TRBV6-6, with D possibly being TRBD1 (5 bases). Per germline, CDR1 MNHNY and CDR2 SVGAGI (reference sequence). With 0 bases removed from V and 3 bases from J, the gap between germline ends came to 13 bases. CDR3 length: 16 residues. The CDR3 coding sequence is TGTGCCAGCAGTTACTCCCACCGGCAGGGTACAGATACGCAGTATTTT. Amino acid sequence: CASSYSHRQGTDTQYF.

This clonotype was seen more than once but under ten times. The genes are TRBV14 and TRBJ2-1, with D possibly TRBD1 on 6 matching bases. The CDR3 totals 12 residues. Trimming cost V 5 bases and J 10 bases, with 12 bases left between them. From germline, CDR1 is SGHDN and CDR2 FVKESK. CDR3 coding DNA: TGTGCCAGCAGCTCAACAGGGTGGGAGCAGTTCTTC. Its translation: CASSSTGWEQFF.

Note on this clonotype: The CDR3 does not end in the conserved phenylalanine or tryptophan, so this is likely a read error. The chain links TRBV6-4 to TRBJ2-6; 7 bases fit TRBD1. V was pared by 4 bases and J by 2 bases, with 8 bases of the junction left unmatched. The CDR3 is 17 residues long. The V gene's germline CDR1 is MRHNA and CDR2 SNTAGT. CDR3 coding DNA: TGTGCCAGCAGTGCTTGGAACAGGGGCGCTGGGGCCAACGTCCTGACTTTA. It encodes CASSAWNRGAGANVLTL.

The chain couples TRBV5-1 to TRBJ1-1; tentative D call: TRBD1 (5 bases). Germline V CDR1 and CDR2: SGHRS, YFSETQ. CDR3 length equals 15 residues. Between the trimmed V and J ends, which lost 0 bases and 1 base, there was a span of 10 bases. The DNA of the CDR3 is TGCGCCAGCAGCTTGGCCGACAGCGCGAACACTGAAGCTTTCTTT. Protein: CASSLADSANTEAFF.

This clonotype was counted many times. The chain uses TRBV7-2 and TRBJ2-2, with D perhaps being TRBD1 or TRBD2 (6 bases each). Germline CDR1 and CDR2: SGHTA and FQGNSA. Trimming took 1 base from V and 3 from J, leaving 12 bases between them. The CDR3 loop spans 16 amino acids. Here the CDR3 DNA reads TGTGCCAGCAGCTTAGAACAGGGAGGAGACACCGGGGAGCTGTTTTTT. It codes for CASSLEQGGDTGELFF.

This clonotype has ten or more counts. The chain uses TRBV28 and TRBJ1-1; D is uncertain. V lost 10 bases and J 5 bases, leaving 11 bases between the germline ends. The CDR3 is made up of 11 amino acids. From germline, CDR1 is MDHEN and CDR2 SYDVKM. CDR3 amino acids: CAIQRGTEAFF. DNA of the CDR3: TGTGCCATACAGAGAGGAACTGAAGCTTTCTTT. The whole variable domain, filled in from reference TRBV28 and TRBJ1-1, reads DVKVTQSSRYLVKRTGEKVFLECVQDMDHENMFWYRQDPGLGLRLIYFSYDVKMKEKGDIPEGYSVSREKKERFSLILESASTNQTSMYLCAIQRGTEAFFGQGTRLTVV.

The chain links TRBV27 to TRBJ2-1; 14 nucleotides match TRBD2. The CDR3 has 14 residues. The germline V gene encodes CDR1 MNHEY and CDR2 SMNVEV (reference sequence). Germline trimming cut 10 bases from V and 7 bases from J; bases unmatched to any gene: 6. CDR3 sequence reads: CATGTSGRYNEQFF. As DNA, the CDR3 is TGTGCCACCGGGACTAGCGGGAGATATAATGAGCAGTTCTTC.

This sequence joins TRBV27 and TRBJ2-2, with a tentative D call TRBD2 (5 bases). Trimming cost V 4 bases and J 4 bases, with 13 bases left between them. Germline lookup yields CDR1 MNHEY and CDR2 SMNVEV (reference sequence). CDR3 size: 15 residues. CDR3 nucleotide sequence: TGTGCCAGCAGTTCAGGACTGATGGTCACCGGGGAGCTGTTTTTT. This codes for CASSSGLMVTGELFF.

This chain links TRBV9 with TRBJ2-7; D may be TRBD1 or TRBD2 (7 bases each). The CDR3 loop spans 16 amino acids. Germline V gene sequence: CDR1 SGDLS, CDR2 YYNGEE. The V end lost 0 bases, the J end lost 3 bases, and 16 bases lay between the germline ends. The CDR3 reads CASSVAGGGLHYEQYF. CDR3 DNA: TGTGCCAGCAGCGTAGCAGGGGGAGGGCTCCACTACGAGCAGTACTTC.

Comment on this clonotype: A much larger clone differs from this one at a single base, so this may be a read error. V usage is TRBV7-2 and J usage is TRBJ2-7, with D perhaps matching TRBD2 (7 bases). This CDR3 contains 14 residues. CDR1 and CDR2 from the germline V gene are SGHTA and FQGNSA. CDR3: CASSSRGGAYERYF. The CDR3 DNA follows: TGTGCCAGCAGCTCCAGAGGGGGGGCCTACGAGCGGTACTTC.

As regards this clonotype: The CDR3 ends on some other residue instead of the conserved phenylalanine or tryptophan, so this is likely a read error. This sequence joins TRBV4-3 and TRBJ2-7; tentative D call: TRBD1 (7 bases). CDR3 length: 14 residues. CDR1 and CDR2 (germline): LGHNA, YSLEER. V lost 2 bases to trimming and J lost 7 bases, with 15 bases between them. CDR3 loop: CASSQLEGAGEQYY. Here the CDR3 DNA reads TGCGCCAGCAGCCAATTAGAGGGGGCGGGGGAGCAGTACTAC.

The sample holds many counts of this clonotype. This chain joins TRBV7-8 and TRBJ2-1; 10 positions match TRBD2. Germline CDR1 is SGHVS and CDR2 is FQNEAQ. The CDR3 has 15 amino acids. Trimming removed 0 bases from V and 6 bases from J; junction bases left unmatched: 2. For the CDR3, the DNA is TGTGCCAGCAGCTTAGCACTAGCGGGACCCAATGAGCAGTTCTTC. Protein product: CASSLALAGPNEQFF.

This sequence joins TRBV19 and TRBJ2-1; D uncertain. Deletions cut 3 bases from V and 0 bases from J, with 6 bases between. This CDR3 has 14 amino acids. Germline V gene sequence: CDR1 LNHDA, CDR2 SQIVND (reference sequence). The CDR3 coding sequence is TGTGCCAGTAGTATTTCAATCTCCTACAATGAGCAGTTCTTC. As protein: CASSISISYNEQFF. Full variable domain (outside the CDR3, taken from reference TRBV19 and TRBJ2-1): DGGITQSPKYLFRKEGQNVTLSCEQNLNHDAMYWYRQDPGQGLRLIYYSQIVNDFQKGDIAEGYSVSREKKESFPLTVTSAQKNPTAFYLCASSISISYNEQFFGPGTRLTVL.

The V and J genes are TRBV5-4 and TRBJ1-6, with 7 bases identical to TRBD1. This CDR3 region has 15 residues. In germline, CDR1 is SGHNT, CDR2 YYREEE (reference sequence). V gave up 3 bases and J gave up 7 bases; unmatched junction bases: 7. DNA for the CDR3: TGTGCCAGCAGCTATACATCGGGACAGAATTCACCCCTCCACTTT. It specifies CASSYTSGQNSPLHF. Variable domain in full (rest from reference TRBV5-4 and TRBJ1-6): ETGVTQSPTHLIKTRGQQVTLRCSSQSGHNTVSWYQQALGQGPQFIFQYYREEENGRGNFPPRFSGLQFPNYSSELNVNALELDDSALYLCASSYTSGQNSPLHFGNGTRLTVT.

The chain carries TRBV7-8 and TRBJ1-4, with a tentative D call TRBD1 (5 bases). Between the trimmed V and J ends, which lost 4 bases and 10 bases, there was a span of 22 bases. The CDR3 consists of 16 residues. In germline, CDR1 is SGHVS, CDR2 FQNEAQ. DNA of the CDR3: TGTGCCAGCAGCTCGACTGGACGCGCCCTGGGGGGAAAACTGTTTTTT. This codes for CASSSTGRALGGKLFF.